The entry below gives a single TCR beta chain sequence along with its context. There is no known antigen for this receptor. Base qualities are not provided; no much larger clone lies one nucleotide away. The treatment or condition label of this sample denotes: live attenuated yellow fever vaccine strain. Two biological replicates of bulk PBMCs were collected at each blood-draw timepoint. PBMCs were isolated from peripheral blood using a standard Ficoll-Paque protocol. RNA was extracted with TriZol from bulk PBMCs, CD4 and CD8 fractions, and dextramer-positive and dextramer-negative fractions. TCR cDNA was synthesized by 5'RACE template switching, through which a universal primer site and unique molecular identifiers were introduced. Priming for cDNA synthesis came from both the TCR alpha and TCR beta constant segments. Two PCR steps were used to amplify libraries, with sample barcodes and sequencing adapters being added in the second step. Sequencing of the libraries was done on either Illumina HiSeq 2500 (2x100 bp) or NovaSeq (2x150 bp). Processing in the source paper ran as follows. Demultiplexing of reads and collapsing into UMI consensus sequences were performed with MIGEC, and V(D)J alignment was carried out with MiXCR. Using edgeR on replicate PBMC samples, clonotypes were called vaccine-responding if FDR was below 0.01 and the log2 fold change was above 5 up to day 15. CD4 or CD8 identity was assigned to each bulk clonotype according to whether the clonotype was present at higher abundance in the sequenced CD4 repertoire or the sequenced CD8 repertoire. The raw public reads went through TCRdb reprocessing: fastp at Q25, MiXCR clone calling, in-frame beta chains kept. Rows with a matching CDR3 protein are joined into one entry that keeps the most common DNA and genes. The V and J calls were determined by TCRdb, not by the authors. Across this sample there are about 350,000 distinct CDR3 sequences, with approximately 8% seen only once. 15% to 20% of the sample comes from the top ten.

The data belong to a study of T cells after yellow fever vaccination (dated by TCRdb to between 2018 and 2021). About the full investigation: Libraries from fractions with low cell numbers were prepared with the SMART-Seq v4 Ultra Low Input RNA kit. To follow T-cell clones before and after primary and booster YFV17D yellow fever vaccination, bulk TCR alpha and beta repertoires were sequenced over time. Two healthy male donors, one aged 18 to 30 and one aged 30 to 40 years, made up the cohort. Bulk PBMC replicates and cell subsets were isolated from blood drawn at multiple timepoints before and after both primary and secondary immunization.

The paper's findings and limits, for the study overall: Because abundant contaminating clonotypes from the bulk population could be contained in FACS-sorted repertoires, computational filtering was required. Most clones expanded after primary vaccination were re-detected after the booster (just under 97% of CD4 and around 88% of CD8), suggesting broad memory maintenance. Compared with the primary T-cell response, the secondary T-cell response was faster but weaker, reaching its peak on day 5 rather than on day 15. Only a couple of donors were included in the study, so the extent to which the findings can be generalized is limited. A small fraction of clonotypes showed up in both the CD4 and CD8 compartments, probably as a result of convergent recombination.

The sequenced sample was PBMCs, obtained approximately 40 days after the first yellow fever vaccination. The receptor's source is a man younger than 35 who received the YFV17D yellow fever vaccine.

The DNA sequence is TGTGCCAGTAGTCCCTCCGGGACAGGGATGTACAATGAGCAGTTCTTC. The resulting protein is CASSPSGTGMYNEQFF. The V gene is TRBV19 and the J gene is TRBJ2-1; the central 9 bases match TRBD1. The germline V gene encodes CDR1 LNHDA and CDR2 SQIVND (reference sequence). The cysteine opens and the phenylalanine closes a CDR3 of 16 amino acids. The kept DNA is CDR3 alone, 48 bases in frame from the first base. The germline V end is reduced by 5 bases and the J end by 4 bases; junction bases left unmatched: 9.